The TCR beta chain under discussion was sequenced for a study of T cells expressing NK-cell markers. The CDR3 runs 18 residues. From germline, CDR1 is LNHNV and CDR2 YYDKDF (reference sequence). Each CDR3 protein gets one entry in TCRdb, which reprocessed the 5' RACE reads and gives no DNA. The listing records roughly 350,000 distinct CDR3 sequences. J is TRBJ2-4 and V is TRBV15. The source of this sequence is a man aged 18 to 69 in good health. The sample taken for sequencing was blood T cells: a sorted CD56 or NKG2C T cell subset, CD4+ or CD8+ T cells, or bulk PBMC T cells (not recorded which). Here the CDR3 reads CATSRGTNLRLADRIQYF.